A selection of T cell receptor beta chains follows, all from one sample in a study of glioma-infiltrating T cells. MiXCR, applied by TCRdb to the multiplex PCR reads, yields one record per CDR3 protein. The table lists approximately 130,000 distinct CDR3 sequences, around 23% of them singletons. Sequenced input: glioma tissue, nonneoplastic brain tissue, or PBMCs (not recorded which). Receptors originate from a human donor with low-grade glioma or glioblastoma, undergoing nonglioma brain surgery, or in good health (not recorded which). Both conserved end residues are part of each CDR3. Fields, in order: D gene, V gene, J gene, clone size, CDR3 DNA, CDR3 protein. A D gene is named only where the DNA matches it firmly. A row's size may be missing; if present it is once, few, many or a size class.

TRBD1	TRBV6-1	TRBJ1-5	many	TGTGCCAGCAGTCCGACAGGGCGGGAACAGCCCCAGCATTTT	CASSPTGREQPQHF
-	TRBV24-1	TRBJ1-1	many	TGTGCCACCAGTGACCGGAGGCTAGTTAAAGCCTCTGAAGCTTTCTTT	CATSDRRLVKASEAFF
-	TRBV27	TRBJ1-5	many	TGTGCCAGCAGTTTTGGGGGGTTCACGAATCAGCCCCAGCATTTT	CASSFGGFTNQPQHF
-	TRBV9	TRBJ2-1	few	TGTGCCAGCAGCAGCAGGTTTCCAGGGCAATTGAACAATGAGCAGTTCTTC	CASSSRFPGQLNNEQFF
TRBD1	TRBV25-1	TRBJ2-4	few	TGTGCCAGCAGTGAGCCAGGGGGCATAATTCAGTACTTC	CASSEPGGIIQYF
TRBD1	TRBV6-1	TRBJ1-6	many	TGTGCCAGCAGGTCTACGACAGGGTATAATTCACCCCTCCACTTT	CASRSTTGYNSPLHF
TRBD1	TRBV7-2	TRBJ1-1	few	TGTGCCAGCAGCCTAAAGACAGGGCTGGGGAACACTGAAGCTTTCTTT	CASSLKTGLGNTEAFF
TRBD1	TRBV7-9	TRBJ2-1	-	TGTGCCAGCAGCTTAGGGACAGGGGACGAGCAGTTCTTC	CASSLGTGDEQFF
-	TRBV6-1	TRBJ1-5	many	TGTGCCAGCAAACTGAGAGGCAATCAGCCCCAGCATTTT	CASKLRGNQPQHF
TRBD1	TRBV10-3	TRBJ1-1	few	TGTGCCATCAGTGGGGGACAGGGGAAGAACACTGAAGCTTTCTTT	CAISGGQGKNTEAFF
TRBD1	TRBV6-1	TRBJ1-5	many	TGTGCCAGCAGTGGAAGGGGGGGTGGGACAGTCGGGCGTAGCCAGCATTTT	CASSGRGGGTVGRSQHF
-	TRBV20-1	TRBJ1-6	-	TGCAGTGCTAGAGATCAAGGTTCACCCCTCCACTTT	CSARDQGSPLHF
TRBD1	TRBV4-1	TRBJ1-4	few	TGCGCCAGCAGCCAGGGAGGGGGCGAAACTAATGAAAAACTGTTTTTT	CASSQGGGETNEKLFF
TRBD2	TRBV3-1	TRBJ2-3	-	TGTGCCAGCAGCCAAGACTGGACTAGCGGGGGATTAACAGATACGCAGTATTTT	CASSQDWTSGGLTDTQYF
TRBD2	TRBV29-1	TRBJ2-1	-	TGCAGCGTTCTAGCGGGGGGGCCCGGCAATGAGCAGTTCTTC	CSVLAGGPGNEQFF
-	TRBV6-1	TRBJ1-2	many	TGTGCCAGCAGTGATTACAGGATCTCACTCTACACCTTC	CASSDYRISLYTF
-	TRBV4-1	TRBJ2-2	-	TGCGCCAGCAGCCACCCCGGGGAGCTGTTTTTT	CASSHPGELFF
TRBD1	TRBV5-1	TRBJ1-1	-	TGCGCCAGCAGCTTGGGCCGCCAGGGGGATGTCACTGAAGCTTTCTTT	CASSLGRQGDVTEAFF
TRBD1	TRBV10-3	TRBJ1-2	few	TGTGCCATCAGTGAGTCCCCGGGACAGGGGCGCTACACCTTC	CAISESPGQGRYTF
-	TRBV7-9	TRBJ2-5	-	TGTGCCAGCAGCTTTGCAGGGACCGAGACCCAGTACTTC	CASSFAGTETQYF
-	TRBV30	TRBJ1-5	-	TGTGCCTGGAGTGTACGTGGGGGGGCTAGCGAGCCCCAGCGTTTT	CAWSVRGGASEPQRF
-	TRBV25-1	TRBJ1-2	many	TGTGCCAGCAGTGAAGATTTATCCAGGGCTAGTGGCTACACCTTC	CASSEDLSRASGYTF
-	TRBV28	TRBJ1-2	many	TGTGCCAGCAGTTACTCCCGGGAATACTACACCTTC	CASSYSREYYTF
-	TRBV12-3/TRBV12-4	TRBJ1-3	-	TGTGCCAGCAGTATGGACAGCACTGGAAACACCATATATTTT	CASSMDSTGNTIYF
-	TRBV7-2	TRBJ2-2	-	TGTGCCAGCAGCAAGACAGGTCATCCCGGGGAGCTGGTTTTT	CASSKTGHPGELVF
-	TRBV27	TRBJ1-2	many	TGTGCCAGCAAAGGAGTGTCGGGCGGCTACACCTTC	CASKGVSGGYTF
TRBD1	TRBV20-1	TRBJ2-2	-	TGCAGTGCTCGATACAGGGGGAACACCGGGGAGCTGTTTTTT	CSARYRGNTGELFF
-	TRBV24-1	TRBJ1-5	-	TGTGCCACCAGTGAGGGAGTTAGCAATCAGCCCCAGCATTTT	CATSEGVSNQPQHF
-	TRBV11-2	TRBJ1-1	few	TGTGCCAGCAGCTTAGATCCTAACACCCCTGAAGCTTTCTTT	CASSLDPNTPEAFF
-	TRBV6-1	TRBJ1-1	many	TGTGCCAGCAGCACGGGAGTGAACACTGAAGCTTTCTTT	CASSTGVNTEAFF
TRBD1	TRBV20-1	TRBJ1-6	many	TGCAGTGCTAGAGATCCGGGGGACAGGGATTCACCCCTCCACTTT	CSARDPGDRDSPLHF
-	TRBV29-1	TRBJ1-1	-	TGCAGCGTACAGACAATGAACACTGAGGCTTTCTTT	CSVQTMNTEAFF
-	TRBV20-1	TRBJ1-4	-	TGCAGCAGACAGGCAGGCGAAAAACTGTTTTTT	CSRQAGEKLFF
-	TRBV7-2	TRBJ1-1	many	TGTGCCAGCAGCTTGGGGGTTGGATATGAAGCTTTCTTT	CASSLGVGYEAFF
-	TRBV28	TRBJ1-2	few	TGTGCCAGCAGTTTTCGGTCTTCTGGAGGCTACACCTTC	CASSFRSSGGYTF
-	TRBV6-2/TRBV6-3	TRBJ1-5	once	TGTGCCAGTAGCCCCCTTCGGCTGAACCAGCCCCAGCATTTT	CASSPLRLNQPQHF
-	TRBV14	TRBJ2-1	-	TGTGCCAGCAGCCAAGGCTACAGGGTCTCTTCCTACAATGAGCAGTTCTTC	CASSQGYRVSSYNEQFF
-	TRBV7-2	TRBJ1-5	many	TGTGCCAGCAGCTTAGCTCAGCGTAATCAGCCCCAGCATTTT	CASSLAQRNQPQHF
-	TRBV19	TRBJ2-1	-	TGTGCCAGTAGTATCACAGAATTCGGCTCCTACAATGAGCAGTTCTTC	CASSITEFGSYNEQFF
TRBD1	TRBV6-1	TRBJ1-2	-	TGTGCCAGCAGTCGGACAGGGGGCCCCTATGGCTACACCTTC	CASSRTGGPYGYTF
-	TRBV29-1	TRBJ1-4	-	TGCAGCGTTGAAGATATAGAAGCGGGTGAAAAACTGTTTTTT	CSVEDIEAGEKLFF
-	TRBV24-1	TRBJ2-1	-	TGTGCCACCAGTGACCAAACCCCGGACATCCATGAGCAGTTCTTC	CATSDQTPDIHEQFF
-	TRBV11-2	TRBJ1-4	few	TGTGCCAGCAGCTTAGCGGGGGGGCAGGAAAAACTGTTTTTT	CASSLAGGQEKLFF
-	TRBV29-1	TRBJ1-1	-	TGCAGCGTCCTGGGGGGGGACGGGGGGACTGAAGCTTTCTTT	CSVLGGDGGTEAFF
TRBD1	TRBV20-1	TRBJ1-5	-	TGCAGTGCTTATCGACAGGGAGACAATCAGCCCCAGCATTTT	CSAYRQGDNQPQHF
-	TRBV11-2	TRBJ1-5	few	TGTGCCAGCAGCTTCGCCGGGAGAGGAGATCAGCCCCAGCATTTT	CASSFAGRGDQPQHF
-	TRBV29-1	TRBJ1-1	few	TGCAGCGTCCGACAGGTAGGCACTGAAGCTTTCTTT	CSVRQVGTEAFF
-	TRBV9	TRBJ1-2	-	TGTGCCAGCAGCGGGCAGGCCTTCTATGGCTACACCTTC	CASSGQAFYGYTF
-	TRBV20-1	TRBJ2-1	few	TGCAGTGCTAGATCCCCTTCTCTGGGGGACTACAATGAGCAGTTCTTC	CSARSPSLGDYNEQFF
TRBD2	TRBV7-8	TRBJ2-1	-	TGTGCCAGCAGCTTACGCGGGGGTAGCGGGGGGCTAGGCAATGAGCAGTTCTTC	CASSLRGGSGGLGNEQFF
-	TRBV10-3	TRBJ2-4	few	TGTGCCATCAGTGTACAGGGAAACATTCAGTACTTC	CAISVQGNIQYF
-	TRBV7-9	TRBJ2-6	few	TGTGCCAGCAGCTTTTCTATCGCTGGGGCCAACGTCCTGACTTTC	CASSFSIAGANVLTF
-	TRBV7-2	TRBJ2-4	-	TGTGCCAGCAGCCCACCGGACTCCCGGGGGAACATTCAGTACTTC	CASSPPDSRGNIQYF
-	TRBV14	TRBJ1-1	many	TGTGCCAGCAGTAAGCGGGCGGGAGCGATGTTCATGAACACTGAAGCTTTCTTT	CASSKRAGAMFMNTEAFF
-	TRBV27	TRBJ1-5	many	TGTGCCAGCAGTTTAAGGGGTACTTGGAGCAATCAGCCCCAGCATTTT	CASSLRGTWSNQPQHF
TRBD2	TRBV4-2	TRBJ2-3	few	TGTGCCAGCAGCCAAGGAGATTATGCGGGGGATATCACAGATACGCAGTATTTT	CASSQGDYAGDITDTQYF